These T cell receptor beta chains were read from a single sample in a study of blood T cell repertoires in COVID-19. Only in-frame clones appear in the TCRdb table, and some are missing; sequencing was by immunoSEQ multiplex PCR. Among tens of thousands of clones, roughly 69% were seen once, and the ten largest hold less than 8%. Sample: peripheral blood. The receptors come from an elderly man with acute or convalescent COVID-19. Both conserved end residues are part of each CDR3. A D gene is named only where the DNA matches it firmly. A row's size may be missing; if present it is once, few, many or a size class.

CDR3aa: CASSFTREAGELFF; CDR3nt: TGTGCCAGCAGCTTTACGAGGGAAGCCGGGGAGCTGTTTTTT; j_gene: TRBJ2-2; v_gene: TRBV5-4; d_gene: NA; abundance: once
CDR3aa: CASSSHPWDRQYGYTF; CDR3nt: TGTGCCAGCAGCTCACATCCATGGGACAGACAATATGGCTACACCTTC; j_gene: TRBJ1-2; v_gene: TRBV14; d_gene: TRBD1; abundance: NA
CDR3aa: CASSVVGEGELFF; CDR3nt: TGTGCCAGCAGCGTAGTTGGTGAGGGGGAGCTGTTTTTT; j_gene: TRBJ2-2; v_gene: TRBV9; d_gene: NA; abundance: once
CDR3aa: CASSPRQGTNGYTF; CDR3nt: TGTGCCAGCAGTCCTAGACAGGGAACTAATGGCTACACCTTC; j_gene: TRBJ1-2; v_gene: TRBV6-5; d_gene: TRBD1; abundance: few
CDR3aa: CASSSGLNEKLFF; CDR3nt: TGTGCCAGCAGCTCAGGGCTCAATGAAAAACTGTTTTTT; j_gene: TRBJ1-4; v_gene: TRBV9; d_gene: NA; abundance: NA
CDR3aa: CASSLGGLYTDTQYF; CDR3nt: TGTGCCAGCAGCTTGGGCGGACTTTACACAGATACGCAGTATTTT; j_gene: TRBJ2-3; v_gene: TRBV5-8; d_gene: NA; abundance: NA
CDR3aa: CASSLTSGGLNTGELFF; CDR3nt: TGTGCCAGCAGCCTGACTAGCGGGGGGCTGAACACCGGGGAGCTGTTTTTT; j_gene: TRBJ2-2; v_gene: TRBV7-6; d_gene: TRBD2; abundance: many
CDR3aa: CASSPPLGREEAFF; CDR3nt: TGTGCCAGCTCACCACCCCTAGGCAGGGAAGAAGCTTTCTTT; j_gene: TRBJ1-1; v_gene: TRBV18; d_gene: NA; abundance: NA
CDR3aa: CASSYRESSYNEQFF; CDR3nt: TGCGCCAGCAGCTACCGAGAGAGCTCCTACAATGAGCAGTTCTTC; j_gene: TRBJ2-1; v_gene: TRBV5-1; d_gene: NA; abundance: few
CDR3aa: CAWSRKGQGAREQYF; CDR3nt: TGTGCCTGGAGTCGTAAGGGACAGGGGGCGAGGGAGCAGTACTTC; j_gene: TRBJ2-7; v_gene: TRBV30; d_gene: TRBD1; abundance: NA
CDR3aa: CASSLELDADTQYF; CDR3nt: TGTGCCAGCAGCTTAGAGCTAGACGCGGATACGCAGTATTTT; j_gene: TRBJ2-3; v_gene: TRBV7-2; d_gene: NA; abundance: NA
CDR3aa: CASSSTGFGNTIYF; CDR3nt: TGTGCCAGCAGTTCGACAGGGTTCGGAAACACCATATATTTT; j_gene: TRBJ1-3; v_gene: TRBV11-3; d_gene: TRBD1; abundance: NA
CDR3aa: CASSIRTSGGSYNEQFF; CDR3nt: TGTGCCAGCAGCATCCGGACTAGCGGGGGCTCCTACAATGAGCAGTTCTTC; j_gene: TRBJ2-1; v_gene: TRBV7-6; d_gene: TRBD2; abundance: NA
CDR3aa: CASSRGESSGNTIYF; CDR3nt: TGTGCCAGCAGCCGGGGAGAGAGCTCTGGAAACACCATATATTTT; j_gene: TRBJ1-3; v_gene: TRBV5-6; d_gene: NA; abundance: NA
CDR3aa: CASSVRGMNTEAFF; CDR3nt: TGTGCCAGCAGTGTAAGGGGGATGAACACTGAAGCTTTCTTT; j_gene: TRBJ1-1; v_gene: TRBV2; d_gene: NA; abundance: NA